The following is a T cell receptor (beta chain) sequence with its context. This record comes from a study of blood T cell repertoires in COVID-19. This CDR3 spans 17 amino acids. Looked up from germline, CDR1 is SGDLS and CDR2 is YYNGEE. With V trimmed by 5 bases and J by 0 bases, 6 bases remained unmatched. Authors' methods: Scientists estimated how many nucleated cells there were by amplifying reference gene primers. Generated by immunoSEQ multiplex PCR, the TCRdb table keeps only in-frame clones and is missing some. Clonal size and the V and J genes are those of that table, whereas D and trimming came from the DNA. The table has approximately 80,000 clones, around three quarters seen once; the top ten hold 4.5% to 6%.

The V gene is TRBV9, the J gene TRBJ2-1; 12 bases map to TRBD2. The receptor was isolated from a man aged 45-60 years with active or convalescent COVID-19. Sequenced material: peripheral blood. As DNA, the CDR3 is TGTGCCAGCAGTCCTACTAGCGGGGGGCCCTCCTACAATGAGCAGTTCTTC. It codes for CASSPTSGGPSYNEQFF.